This passage covers 30 T cell receptor beta chains from one sample sequenced in a study of T cell responses to AZD1222 COVID-19 vaccine. Assay: immunoSEQ multiplex PCR; the TCRdb copy retains only in-frame clones and omits some. The table lists about 150,000 clones, around nine tenths of them singletons. The input for sequencing was peripheral blood, taken on day 0 of AZD1222 vaccination. Every receptor here comes from an adult in good health.

The genes are TRBV10-1 and TRBJ1-5, with no clear D. Trimming removed 6 bases from V and 7 bases from J, with 7 bases in between. Germline V CDR1 and CDR2: WNHNN, SYGVQD (reference sequence). The CDR3 loop spans 11 amino acids. The CDR3 loop is CASRYMQPQHF. CDR3 nucleotide sequence: TGCGCCAGCAGGTACATGCAGCCCCAGCATTTT.

The chain is built from TRBV24-1 and TRBJ1-5; D gene unclear. This CDR3 contains 14 residues. Germline assignment: CDR1 KGHDR and CDR2 SFDVKD. The V end lost 2 bases, the J end lost 7 bases, and 11 bases lay between the germline ends. CDR3 loop: CATSDWSGGQPQHF. CDR3 coding DNA: TGTGCCACCAGTGATTGGTCAGGAGGGCAGCCCCAGCATTTT.

J is TRBJ1-6 and V is TRBV7-2; D is possibly TRBD1 (5 bases). V lost 7 bases to trimming and J lost 6 bases, with 16 bases between them. In germline, CDR1 is SGHTA, CDR2 FQGNSA. The CDR3 totals 15 residues. CDR3 sequence: CASTLRGGSNSPLHF. The CDR3 bases are TGTGCCAGCACCCTCCGGGGCGGGTCTAATTCACCCCTCCACTTT.

This clone appeared once. This sequence joins TRBV9 and TRBJ2-2, with a weak D call TRBD1 (6 bases). V lost 4 bases and J 3 bases, leaving 13 bases between the germline ends. CDR3 length: 15 residues. Per the germline V gene, CDR1 is SGDLS and CDR2 is YYNGEE. CDR3 in DNA: TGTGCCAGCAGCCACAGGGACGGGGACACCGGGGAGCTGTTTTTT. The encoded protein is CASSHRDGDTGELFF.

This clone was found a few times. The genes are TRBV5-1 and TRBJ1-1; no definite D call. Germline loops: CDR1 SGHRS, CDR2 YFSETQ. This CDR3 is built from 16 residues. V was clipped by 6 bases and J by 0 bases, with 18 bases between them. The CDR3 DNA follows: TGCGCCAGCACCGATGGGGAGTTGATTATGAACACTGAAGCTTTCTTT. This encodes CASTDGELIMNTEAFF.

This rearrangement joins TRBV18 to TRBJ1-1, with TRBD1 as a possible D gene (6 bases). The V gene lost 5 bases and the J gene lost 0 bases, with 13 bases spanning the gap. CDR1 is KGHSH, CDR2 LQKENI, per germline. The CDR3 extends over 15 amino acids. Written as DNA, the CDR3 is TGTGCCAGCTCATCTAACAGGGTCATGAACACTGAAGCTTTCTTT. Amino acid sequence: CASSSNRVMNTEAFF.

The gene calls are TRBV19 and TRBJ2-3; TRBD2 aligns across 13 bases. With V trimmed by 4 bases and J by 1 base, 5 bases remained unmatched. Germline-derived CDR1 and CDR2 are LNHDA and SQIVND (reference sequence). CDR3 length equals 17 residues. CDR3 amino acids: CASSTSGTSGGTDTQYF. In nucleotides, the CDR3 is TGTGCCAGTAGTACAAGTGGGACTAGCGGGGGCACAGATACGCAGTATTTT.

The V call is TRBV7-2, the J call TRBJ1-3; the D is unclear. The CDR3 runs to 14 residues. The V gene's germline CDR1 is SGHTA and CDR2 FQGNSA. Trimming took 5 bases from V and 0 from J, leaving 8 bases between them. The CDR3 DNA sequence: TGTGCCAGCAGCGTACCCCTCTCTGGAAACACCATATATTTT. Amino acids: CASSVPLSGNTIYF.

This chain connects TRBV21-1 to TRBJ1-1; the D call in the table, TRBD1, was not verified against the DNA. TRBV21-1 is noted as a pseudogene. The CDR3 contains 14 residues. This chain's CDR3 is CASRTGGNDTEAFF. DNA for the CDR3: TGTGCCAGCAGGACAGGGGGCAATGACACTGAAGCTTTCTTT.

The rearrangement joins TRBV27 to TRBJ1-5, with D possibly matching TRBD1 (6 bases). Trimming took off 7 bases at V and 0 bases at J, with 28 bases between the two ends. This CDR3 comprises 20 residues. Germline CDR1 and CDR2: MNHEY and SMNVEV (reference sequence). CDR3 sequence: CASKGDWKRYLGYSNQPQHF. The CDR3 DNA follows: TGTGCCAGCAAGGGGGATTGGAAGAGATACTTGGGATATAGCAATCAGCCCCAGCATTTT.

J is TRBJ2-3 and V is TRBV29-1; D call uncertain. From germline, CDR1 is SQVTM and CDR2 ANQGSEA. V gave up 3 bases and J gave up 6 bases, with 13 bases separating them. CDR3 length equals 13 residues. The CDR3 spells CSVERTLGDTQYF. In nucleotides, the CDR3 is TGCAGCGTTGAGCGGACGCTTGGGGATACGCAGTATTTT.

The rearrangement links TRBV6-5 to TRBJ1-1; D unclear. The CDR3 length is 13 residues. V gave up 6 bases and J gave up 4 bases, with 12 bases separating them. Germline V gene lookup returns CDR1 MNHEY and CDR2 SVGAGI. As DNA, the CDR3 is TGTGCCAGCAGCCAGGTGGTTGGCACTGAAGCTTTCTTT. Translated: CASSQVVGTEAFF.

V and J are TRBV6-5 and TRBJ1-2, with D possibly being TRBD1 (6 bases). The germline V gene encodes CDR1 MNHEY and CDR2 SVGAGI. The CDR3 length is 12 residues. V was trimmed by 3 bases and J by 8 bases, leaving 10 bases between them. The CDR3 reads CASSYITGGYTF. The CDR3 DNA reads TGTGCCAGCAGTTATATTACAGGGGGCTACACCTTC.

The rearrangement joins TRBV5-8 to TRBJ2-5; no clear D. Trimming took 3 bases from V and 5 from J, leaving 14 bases between them. There are 14 residues in the CDR3. From germline, CDR1 is SGHTS and CDR2 YDEGEE. The DNA for the CDR3 is TGTGCCAGCAGCTGGGCCTTCTTCGGGGAGACCCAGTACTTC. This gives the protein CASSWAFFGETQYF.

The CDR3 loop reads CATTTGERREQFF. CDR3 nucleotide sequence: TGTGCCACCACGACAGGGGAAAGACGTGAGCAGTTCTTC. The V gene is TRBV10-3, the J gene TRBJ2-1; TRBD1 matches 8 bases. The CDR3 covers 13 residues. Germline loops: CDR1 ENHRY, CDR2 SYGVKD. V dropped 10 bases and J dropped 9; count of bases not matched to a gene: 11.

The chain recombines TRBV3-1 (or the pseudogene TRBV3-2) with TRBJ1-2, with D perhaps TRBD1 (5 bases). The CDR3 length is 14 residues. Germline CDR1 and CDR2: LGHDT and YNNKEL (reference sequence). The V gene lost 2 bases and the J gene lost 6 bases, with 13 bases spanning the gap. CDR3 coding DNA: TGTGCCAGCAGCCAACGGGACGGAACGAATGGCTACACCTTC. Translation: CASSQRDGTNGYTF.

The V call is TRBV27, the J call TRBJ1-5; D call uncertain. Germline V gene lookup returns CDR1 MNHEY and CDR2 SMNVEV (reference sequence). The CDR3 has 13 residues. Trimming removed 0 bases at V and 3 bases at J, with 3 bases between. The CDR3 DNA reads as TGTGCCAGCAGTTTATCTTTCAATCAGCCCCAGCATTTT. It is translated as CASSLSFNQPQHF.

V is TRBV27 and J is TRBJ1-6; TRBD1 matches 7 bases. The junction had 5 bases not matched to a gene; V was cut back by 9 bases and J by 6 bases. In germline, CDR1 is MNHEY, CDR2 SMNVEV (reference sequence). CDR3 length equals 13 residues. The CDR3: CASTWDSNSPLHF. In nucleotides, the CDR3 is TGTGCCAGTACTTGGGACAGTAATTCACCCCTCCACTTT.

The V and J genes are TRBV27 and TRBJ2-5, with a weak D call TRBD1 (6 bases). This CDR3 is built from 12 residues. Trimming cost V 10 bases and J 5 bases, with 14 bases left between them. Germline assignment: CDR1 MNHEY and CDR2 SMNVEV (reference sequence). The CDR3 loop reads CATRGYGETQYF. The CDR3 DNA follows: TGTGCCACCAGGGGTTACGGTGAGACCCAGTACTTC.

CDR3 bases: TGTGCCAGCAGTTTAGACCCGCGGGGTGGCTACACCTTC. Translating it yields CASSLDPRGGYTF. V usage is TRBV12-3 or TRBV12-4 and J usage is TRBJ1-2; D ambiguous. The CDR3 spans 13 residues. Trimming shortened V by 1 base and J by 7 bases, and 10 bases separated the two germline ends.

The chain couples TRBV12-3 or TRBV12-4 to TRBJ2-7; D is ambiguous. The CDR3 has 12 residues. Trimming stripped 8 bases from V and 4 bases from J, with 12 bases between. CDR3 sequence (DNA): TGTGCCAGCTTGGGTGCTGCTTACGAGCAGTACTTC. Translated: CASLGAAYEQYF.

The chain uses TRBV5-4 and TRBJ1-1, with a tentative D call TRBD1 (5 bases). With 4 bases removed from V and 5 bases from J, the gap between germline ends came to 12 bases. The CDR3 has 13 amino acids. Germline CDR1 is SGHNT and CDR2 is YYREEE (reference sequence). In DNA, the CDR3 is TGTGCCAGCAGCATGGGGGATAGGACTGAAGCTTTCTTT. Its protein is CASSMGDRTEAFF.

This sequence joins TRBV19 and TRBJ2-1; D gene unclear. Germline loops: CDR1 LNHDA, CDR2 SQIVND (reference sequence). The V and J ends lost 5 bases and 12 bases respectively, with 14 bases between them. The CDR3 is 12 amino acids. CDR3 sequence reads: CASSPSQLRQFF. CDR3 sequence (DNA): TGTGCCAGTAGTCCGAGCCAGCTAAGGCAGTTCTTC.

This clone has only one observation. V is TRBV5-4 and J is TRBJ1-6; possibly TRBD1 for D (6 bases). CDR1 and CDR2 (germline): SGHNT, YYREEE (reference sequence). Trimming removed 3 bases at V and 7 bases at J, with 11 bases between. This CDR3 region has 14 residues. As DNA, the CDR3 is TGTGCCAGCAGCTATGACAGGATCAATTCACCCCTCCACTTT. Translation: CASSYDRINSPLHF. The full variable domain, its missing parts supplied by reference TRBV5-4 and TRBJ1-6, is ETGVTQSPTHLIKTRGQQVTLRCSSQSGHNTVSWYQQALGQGPQFIFQYYREEENGRGNFPPRFSGLQFPNYSSELNVNALELDDSALYLCASSYDRINSPLHFGNGTRLTVT.

This chain joins TRBV10-3 and TRBJ2-3; D is perhaps TRBD1 (6 bases). The V end was cut by 8 bases, the J end by 4 bases, with 22 bases between. In germline, CDR1 is ENHRY, CDR2 SYGVKD. The CDR3 consists of 16 residues. CDR3 DNA sequence: TGTGCCATCTCGTTGGGGGCGGGCCTGAAGGCAGATACGCAGTATTTT. Protein: CAISLGAGLKADTQYF.

In DNA form, the CDR3 reads TGCAGCGTTGGGCTGGGGGTGAGGGCTGAAGCTTTCTTT. Residues: CSVGLGVRAEAFF. The gene calls are TRBV29-1 and TRBJ1-1, with D perhaps matching TRBD1 (5 bases). V lost 4 bases to trimming and J lost 6 bases, with 15 bases between them. This CDR3 is 13 amino acids long. Germline V gives CDR1 SQVTM, CDR2 ANQGSEA. The variable domain in full, with the rest retrieved from reference TRBV29-1 and TRBJ1-1, is SAVISQKPSRDICQRGTSLTIQCQVDSQVTMMFWYRQQPGQSLTLIATANQGSEATYESGFVIDKFPISRPNLTFSTLTVSNMSPEDSSIYLCSVGLGVRAEAFFGQGTRLTVV.

V and J are TRBV7-8 and TRBJ1-1, with D perhaps TRBD1 (6 bases). V gave up 1 base and J gave up 6 bases, with 9 bases separating them. Germline V lookup: CDR1 SGHVS, CDR2 FQNEAQ. This CDR3 spans 13 amino acids. The CDR3: CASSLDRAAEAFF. CDR3 sequence (DNA): TGTGCCAGCAGCTTAGACAGGGCCGCTGAAGCTTTCTTT.

The gene calls are TRBV28 and TRBJ1-3, with 7 bases aligning to TRBD1. The junction had 5 bases not matched to a gene; V was cut back by 2 bases and J by 1 base. The CDR3 runs to 16 residues. CDR1 is MDHEN and CDR2 is SYDVKM in the germline V gene. In DNA form, the CDR3 reads TGTGCCAGCAGTTTACCGGGACAGACTTCTGGAAACACCATATATTTT. The encoded protein is CASSLPGQTSGNTIYF.

The chain joins TRBV9 to TRBJ1-1; D uncertain. V lost 0 bases and J lost 1, with 7 bases in between. The V gene's germline CDR1 is SGDLS and CDR2 YYNGEE. The CDR3 sequence is 14 residues long. The CDR3 is CASSVAGKNTEAFF. In DNA form, the CDR3 reads TGTGCCAGCAGCGTAGCTGGAAAGAACACTGAAGCTTTCTTT.

The chain uses TRBV6-6 and TRBJ2-1; a possible D gene is TRBD2 (6 bases). CDR3 length equals 12 residues. The germline V gene encodes CDR1 MNHNY and CDR2 SVGAGI (reference sequence). V dropped 5 bases and J dropped 7 bases, with 9 bases sitting between them. The CDR3 here is CASSTGANEQFF. The CDR3, as DNA: TGTGCCAGCAGTACGGGAGCAAATGAGCAGTTCTTC.